This T cell receptor beta chain is from a study of blood T cell repertoires in COVID-19. In Cohort 3, a recovered donor had either two negative PCRs, clearance, or symptom resolution. Repertoires were generated with immunoSEQ multiplex PCR, while TCRdb's copy carries only in-frame clones and drops some. The sample consists of 150,000 to 200,000 clones, approximately 78% of them appearing once. Germline CDR1 and CDR2: LGHDT and YNNKEL (reference sequence). Trimming took off 1 base at V and 1 base at J, with 4 bases between the two ends. CDR3 length equals 14 residues. What was sequenced was PBMCs or T cells enriched from blood (not recorded which). The rearrangement links TRBV3-1 (or the pseudogene TRBV3-2) to TRBJ1-4; D gene unclear. The TCR sequence derives from a woman aged 45-60 years who had recovered from COVID-19. The CDR3 sequence is CASSQGLTNEKLFF. CDR3 coding DNA: TGTGCCAGCAGCCAAGGTCTAACTAATGAAAAACTGTTTTTT.